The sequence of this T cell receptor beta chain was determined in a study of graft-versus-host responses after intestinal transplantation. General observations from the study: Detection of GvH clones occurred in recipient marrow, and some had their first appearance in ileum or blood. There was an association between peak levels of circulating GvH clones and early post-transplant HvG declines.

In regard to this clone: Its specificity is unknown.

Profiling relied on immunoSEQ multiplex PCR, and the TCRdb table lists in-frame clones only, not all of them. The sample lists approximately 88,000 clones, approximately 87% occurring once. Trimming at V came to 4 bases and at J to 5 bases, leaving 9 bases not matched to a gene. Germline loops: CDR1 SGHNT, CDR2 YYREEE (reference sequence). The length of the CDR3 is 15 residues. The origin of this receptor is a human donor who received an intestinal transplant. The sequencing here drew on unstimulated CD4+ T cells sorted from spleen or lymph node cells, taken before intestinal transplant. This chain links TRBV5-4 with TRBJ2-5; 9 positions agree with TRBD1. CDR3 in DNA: TGTGCCAGCAGCAGGGACAGGGCAGACTTCGAGACCCAGTACTTC. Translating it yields CASSRDRADFETQYF.